Below, 21 T cell receptor beta chains from the same sample are listed, as sequenced in a study of T cell responses to AZD1222 COVID-19 vaccine. TCRdb's table, derived via immunoSEQ multiplex PCR, lists solely in-frame clones and lacks some. Of around 200,000 clones in the sample, roughly 93% were seen once. The input for sequencing was peripheral blood, taken 28 days after the second dose of the MenACWY control vaccine. The receptors were gathered from an adult who received the MenACWY meningococcal vaccine as a control.

The chain uses TRBV4-2 and TRBJ1-6; D is ambiguous. V lost 1 base, J lost 7 bases, and 11 bases lay in between. This CDR3 spans 15 amino acids. Germline CDR1 LGHNA, CDR2 YNFKEQ. The DNA for the CDR3 is TGTGCCAGCAGCCAAGGAGCGGGGTTGAATTCACCCCTCCACTTT. Amino acids: CASSQGAGLNSPLHF.

CDR3 loop: CASSQEAVGRATRNGYTF. CDR3 DNA sequence: TGTGCCAGCAGCCAAGAGGCTGTGGGCAGGGCCACACGAAATGGCTACACCTTC. The rearrangement links TRBV3-1 (or the pseudogene TRBV3-2) to TRBJ1-2, with D possibly matching TRBD1 (5 bases). Deletions cut 0 bases from V and 6 bases from J, with 23 bases between. This CDR3 region has 18 residues. CDR1 is LGHDT and CDR2 is YNNKEL in the germline V gene (reference sequence).

V usage is TRBV4-2 and J usage is TRBJ1-5, with D perhaps matching TRBD1 (6 bases). Deletions cut 0 bases from V and 0 bases from J, with 12 bases between. This CDR3 has 17 amino acids. CDR1 is LGHNA, CDR2 YNFKEQ, per germline. This CDR3 is CASSQEGTTNSNQPQHF. The CDR3 nucleotides are TGTGCCAGCAGCCAAGAAGGGACAACTAATAGCAATCAGCCCCAGCATTTT.

This chain connects TRBV4-3 to TRBJ1-5, with a possible D match to TRBD1 (5 bases). The CDR3 is 14 residues long. The V end was cut by 1 base, the J end by 7 bases, with 11 bases between. The germline V gene encodes CDR1 LGHNA and CDR2 YSLEER. The CDR3, as DNA: TGCGCCAGCAGCCAAGGGACTGGGACCCAGCCCCAGCATTTT. It specifies CASSQGTGTQPQHF.

The chain employs TRBV30 and TRBJ2-7, with D perhaps TRBD1 (6 bases). The V gene lost 2 bases and the J gene lost 0 bases, with 14 bases spanning the gap. The CDR3 is 15 amino acids. Germline CDR1 GTSNPN, CDR2 SVGIG (reference sequence). The chain's CDR3 is CAWSPPWDNSYEQYF. Here the CDR3 DNA reads TGTGCCTGGAGTCCTCCGTGGGACAACTCCTACGAGCAGTACTTC.

The chain is built from TRBV19 and TRBJ1-5; TRBD1 agrees at 10 bases. CDR3 length: 15 amino acids. Germline V lookup: CDR1 LNHDA, CDR2 SQIVND (reference sequence). Trimming cost V 5 bases and J 3 bases; bases outside gene matches: 4. CDR3 loop: CASSPGTGVNQPQHF. The CDR3 DNA follows: TGTGCCAGTAGTCCCGGGACAGGGGTCAATCAGCCCCAGCATTTT.

The chain employs TRBV6-5 and TRBJ2-1; D might be TRBD2 (5 bases). The germline V gene has CDR1 MNHEY and CDR2 SVGAGI. Trimming pared 10 bases from V and 0 bases from J, leaving 13 bases between. CDR3 length equals 14 residues. In DNA, the CDR3 is TGTGCCACCACCCGGGGTAGCTCCTACAATGAGCAGTTCTTC. Translating it yields CATTRGSSYNEQFF.

V gene TRBV6-6 combines with J gene TRBJ1-6; 7 positions match TRBD1. Per germline, CDR1 MNHNY and CDR2 SVGAGI (reference sequence). The CDR3 covers 15 residues. V gave up 4 bases and J gave up 5 bases; unmatched junction bases: 5. The CDR3 loop is CASSSQGDNNSPLHF. CDR3 DNA: TGTGCCAGCAGTTCCCAGGGGGATAATAATTCACCCCTCCACTTT.

This rearrangement joins TRBV11-2 to TRBJ1-2; D gene uncertain. The germline CDR1 and CDR2 sequences are SGHAT and FQNNGV. The CDR3 has 16 amino acids. Trimming cost V 0 bases and J 6 bases, with 17 bases left between them. The CDR3 coding sequence is TGTGCCAGCAGCTTAGATCTAACAGTCCTTATGGATGGCTACACCTTC. This encodes CASSLDLTVLMDGYTF.

V and J are TRBV5-1 and TRBJ1-1, with 8 bases identical to TRBD1. The CDR3 has 16 residues. The J segment lost 2 bases and the V segment lost 5 bases, leaving 11 bases of the junction unmatched. The germline V gene has CDR1 SGHRS and CDR2 YFSETQ. The CDR3: CASRRGQGARNTEAFF. CDR3 coding DNA: TGCGCCAGCAGACGGGGGCAGGGGGCACGCAACACTGAAGCTTTCTTT.

V and J are TRBV3-1 (or the pseudogene TRBV3-2) and TRBJ1-1; D not resolved. The CDR3 length is 15 residues. Trimming left V 4 bases short and J 4 bases short, with 16 bases between. Per germline, CDR1 LGHDT and CDR2 YNNKEL (reference sequence). The chain's CDR3 is CASSRGRVPSTEAFF. The CDR3, as DNA: TGTGCCAGCAGCCGCGGACGGGTCCCTTCCACTGAAGCTTTCTTT.

The chain has TRBV30 and TRBJ1-1; TRBD1 matches 11 bases. The CDR3 covers 17 residues. Germline trimming cut 0 bases from V and 2 bases from J; bases unmatched to any gene: 8. The germline CDR1 and CDR2 sequences are GTSNPN and SVGIG (reference sequence). CDR3 protein: CAWSVLPGTGGNTEAFF. CDR3 nucleotides: TGTGCCTGGAGTGTACTCCCCGGGACAGGGGGTAACACTGAAGCTTTCTTT.

This chain uses TRBV6-2 or TRBV6-3 with TRBJ2-5; D not resolved. The CDR3 length is 11 residues. Germline CDR1 MNHEY, CDR2 SVGEGT. V was trimmed by 5 bases and J by 4 bases, leaving 5 bases between them. The CDR3 nucleotides are TGTGCCAGCAGTCGTGGAGAGACCCAGTACTTC. This codes for CASSRGETQYF.

The genes are TRBV27 and TRBJ1-6; D unclear. The CDR3 spans 15 residues. Germline assignment: CDR1 MNHEY and CDR2 SMNVEV (reference sequence). V lost 0 bases to trimming and J lost 6 bases, with 9 bases between them. The CDR3 is CASSLSPLINSPLHF. CDR3 nucleotide sequence: TGTGCCAGCAGTTTATCCCCCCTGATTAATTCACCCCTCCACTTT.

The chain employs TRBV30 and TRBJ2-3; 7 bases line up with TRBD2. Germline CDR1 is GTSNPN and CDR2 is SVGIG (reference sequence). The CDR3 has 14 residues. V was pared by 4 bases and J by 0 bases, with 4 bases of the junction left unmatched. DNA for the CDR3: TGTGCCTGGACCCTTAGCGGGAGCACAGATACGCAGTATTTT. Encoded protein: CAWTLSGSTDTQYF.

The chain combines TRBV2 with TRBJ2-1, with TRBD2 matching over 8 bases. After removal of 6 bases from V and 10 bases from J, the junction contained 5 bases not matched to a gene. The germline CDR1 and CDR2 sequences are SNHLY and FYNNEI. CDR3 length: 12 amino acids. CDR3 protein: CASRRTSREQFF. The CDR3 nucleotides read TGTGCCAGCAGGAGGACTAGCCGGGAGCAGTTCTTC.

The genes are TRBV9 and TRBJ1-6; D gene uncertain. Germline V lookup: CDR1 SGDLS, CDR2 YYNGEE. The CDR3 is 14 residues long. V lost 1 base to trimming and J lost 8 bases, with 10 bases between them. The chain's CDR3 is CASSVTDSYSPLHF. The CDR3 DNA sequence: TGTGCCAGCAGCGTAACTGACTCGTATTCACCCCTCCACTTT.

The chain links TRBV7-2 to TRBJ2-3, with 14 bases lining up with TRBD2. V gave up 5 bases and J gave up 8 bases; unmatched junction bases: 3. CDR3 size: 14 residues. Germline assignment: CDR1 SGHTA and CDR2 FQGNSA. The CDR3 reads CASSTTSGGVTQYF. CDR3 nucleotide sequence: TGTGCCAGCAGCACGACTAGCGGGGGGGTTACGCAGTATTTT. The variable domain in full, completed from reference TRBV7-2 and TRBJ2-3, reads GAGVSQSPSNKVTEKGKDVELRCDPISGHTALYWYRQSLGQGLEFLIYFQGNSAPDKSGLPSDRFSAERTGGSVSTLTIQRTQQEDSAVYLCASSTTSGGVTQYFGPGTRLTVL.

This sequence joins TRBV4-1 and TRBJ2-7; D remains ambiguous. The germline CDR1 and CDR2 sequences are MGHRA and YSYEKL. The V end was cut by 1 base, the J end by 3 bases, with 7 bases between. The CDR3 spans 13 residues. The CDR3 sequence: CASSQASGYEQYF. The CDR3 region has the DNA TGCGCCAGCAGCCAAGCGTCAGGCTACGAGCAGTACTTC.

This chain connects TRBV6-5 to TRBJ1-1; D is uncertain. The V end lost 6 bases, the J end lost 0 bases, and 14 bases lay between the germline ends. The germline gives CDR1 MNHEY, CDR2 SVGAGI. This CDR3 contains 15 residues. The CDR3 is CASSHQRLMNTEAFF. The CDR3, as DNA: TGTGCCAGCAGCCACCAGAGACTCATGAACACTGAAGCTTTCTTT.

This sequence joins TRBV6-5 and TRBJ1-4; a possible D gene is TRBD1 (6 bases). CDR1 and CDR2 (germline): MNHEY, SVGAGI. V gave up 4 bases and J gave up 7 bases, with 13 bases separating them. The CDR3 sequence is 14 residues long. For the CDR3, the DNA is TGTGCCAGCAGTTTACATCAAGGGGGTGAAAAACTGTTTTTT. Amino acid sequence: CASSLHQGGEKLFF.